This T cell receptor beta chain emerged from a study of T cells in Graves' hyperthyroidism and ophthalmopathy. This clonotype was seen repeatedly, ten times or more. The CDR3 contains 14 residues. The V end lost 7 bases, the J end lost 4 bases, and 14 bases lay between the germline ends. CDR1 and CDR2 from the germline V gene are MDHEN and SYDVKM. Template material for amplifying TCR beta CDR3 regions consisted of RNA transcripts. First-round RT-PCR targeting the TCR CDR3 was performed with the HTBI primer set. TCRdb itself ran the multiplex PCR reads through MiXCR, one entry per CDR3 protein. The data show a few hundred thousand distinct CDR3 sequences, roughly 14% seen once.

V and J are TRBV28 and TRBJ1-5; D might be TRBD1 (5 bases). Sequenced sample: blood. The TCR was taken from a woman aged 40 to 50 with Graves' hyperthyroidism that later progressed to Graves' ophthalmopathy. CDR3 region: CASTPGGWNQPQHF. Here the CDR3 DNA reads TGTGCCAGCACCCCCGGGGGTTGGAATCAGCCCCAGCATTTT.